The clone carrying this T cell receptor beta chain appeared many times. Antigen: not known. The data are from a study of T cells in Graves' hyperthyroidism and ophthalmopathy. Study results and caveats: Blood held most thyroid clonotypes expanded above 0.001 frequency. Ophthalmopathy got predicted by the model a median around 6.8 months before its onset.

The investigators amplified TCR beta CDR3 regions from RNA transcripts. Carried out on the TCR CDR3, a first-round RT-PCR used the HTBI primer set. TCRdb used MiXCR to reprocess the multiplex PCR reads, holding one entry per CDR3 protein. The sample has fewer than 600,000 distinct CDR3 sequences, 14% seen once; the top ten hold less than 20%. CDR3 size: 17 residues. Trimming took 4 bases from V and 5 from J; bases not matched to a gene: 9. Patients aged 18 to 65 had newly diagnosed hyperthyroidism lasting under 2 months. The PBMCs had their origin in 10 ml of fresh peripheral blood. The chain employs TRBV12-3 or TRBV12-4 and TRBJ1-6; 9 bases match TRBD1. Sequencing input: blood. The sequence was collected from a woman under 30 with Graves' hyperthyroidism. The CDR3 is CASSSWTGAVNNSPLHF. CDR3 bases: TGTGCCAGCAGTTCATGGACAGGGGCTGTAAATAATTCACCCCTCCACTTT.